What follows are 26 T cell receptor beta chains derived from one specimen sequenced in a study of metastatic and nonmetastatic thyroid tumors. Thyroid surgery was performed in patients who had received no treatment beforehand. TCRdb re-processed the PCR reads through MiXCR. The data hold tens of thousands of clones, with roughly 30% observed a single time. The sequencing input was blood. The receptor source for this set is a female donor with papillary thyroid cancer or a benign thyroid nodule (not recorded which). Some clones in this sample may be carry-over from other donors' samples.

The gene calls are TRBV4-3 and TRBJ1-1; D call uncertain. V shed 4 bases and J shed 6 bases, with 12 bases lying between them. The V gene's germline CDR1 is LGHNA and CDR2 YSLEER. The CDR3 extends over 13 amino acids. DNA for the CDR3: TGCGCCAGCAGCCCCGGAGAGGGCCCTGAAGCTTTCTTT. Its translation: CASSPGEGPEAFF.

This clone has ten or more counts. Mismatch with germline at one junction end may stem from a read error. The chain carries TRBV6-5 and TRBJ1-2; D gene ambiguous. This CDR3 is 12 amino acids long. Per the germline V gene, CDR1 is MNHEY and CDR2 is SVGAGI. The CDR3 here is CASSLNNHGYTF. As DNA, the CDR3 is TGTGCCAGCAGTTTAAATAACCATGGCTACACCTTC.

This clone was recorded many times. In nucleotides, the CDR3 is TGTGCCAGCAGCCAGCGGAGCTCCTACAATGAGCAGTTCTTC. As protein: CASSQRSSYNEQFF. V usage is TRBV3-1 and J usage is TRBJ2-1; the D is unclear. Trimming pared 3 bases from V and 0 bases from J, leaving 6 bases between. The V gene's germline CDR1 is LGHDT and CDR2 YNNKEL (reference sequence). The CDR3 extends over 14 amino acids.

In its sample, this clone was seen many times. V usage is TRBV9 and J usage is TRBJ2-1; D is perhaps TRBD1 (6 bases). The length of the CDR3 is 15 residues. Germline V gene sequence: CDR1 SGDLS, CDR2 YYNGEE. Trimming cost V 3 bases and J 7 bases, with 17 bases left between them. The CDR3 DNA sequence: TGTGCCAGCAGCGCCGCCGGTACAGGGATTAATGAGCAGTTCTTC. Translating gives CASSAAGTGINEQFF.

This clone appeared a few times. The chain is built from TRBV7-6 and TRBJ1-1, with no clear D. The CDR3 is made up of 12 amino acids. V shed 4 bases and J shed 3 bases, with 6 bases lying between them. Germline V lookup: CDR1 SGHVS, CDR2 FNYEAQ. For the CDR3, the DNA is TGTGCCAGCAGCTCCCCGGACACTGAAGCTTTCTTT. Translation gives CASSSPDTEAFF.

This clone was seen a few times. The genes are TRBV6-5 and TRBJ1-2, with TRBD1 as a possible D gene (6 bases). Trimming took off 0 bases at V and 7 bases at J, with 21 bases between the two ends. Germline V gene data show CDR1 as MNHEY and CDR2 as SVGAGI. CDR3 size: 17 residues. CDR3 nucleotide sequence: TGTGCCAGCAGTTACTCGGCTCGGGTTCGGAGGGGGGGTGGCTACACCTTC. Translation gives CASSYSARVRRGGGYTF.

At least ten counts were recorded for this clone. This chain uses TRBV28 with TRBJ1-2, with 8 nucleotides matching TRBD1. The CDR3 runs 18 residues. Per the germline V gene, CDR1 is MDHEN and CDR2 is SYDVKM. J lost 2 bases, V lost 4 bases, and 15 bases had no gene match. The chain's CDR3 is CASSSQPRQGLVNYGYTF. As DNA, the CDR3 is TGTGCCAGCAGTTCCCAACCCAGACAGGGGTTGGTCAACTATGGCTACACCTTC.

The CDR3 here is CASSLARTAIEQFF. DNA for the CDR3: TGTGCCAGCAGCTTAGCGCGGACGGCAATAGAGCAGTTCTTC. The chain recombines TRBV7-2 with TRBJ2-1; D gene unclear. Germline loops: CDR1 SGHTA, CDR2 FQGNSA. This CDR3 spans 14 amino acids. V gave up 0 bases and J gave up 10 bases, with 13 bases separating them.

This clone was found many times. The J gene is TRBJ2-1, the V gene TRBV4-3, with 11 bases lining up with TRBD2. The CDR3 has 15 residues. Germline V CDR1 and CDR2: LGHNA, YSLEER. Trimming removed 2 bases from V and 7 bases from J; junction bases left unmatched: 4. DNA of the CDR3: TGCGCCAGCAGCCAAACTAGCGGGAGTGGGAATGAGCAGTTCTTC. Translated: CASSQTSGSGNEQFF.

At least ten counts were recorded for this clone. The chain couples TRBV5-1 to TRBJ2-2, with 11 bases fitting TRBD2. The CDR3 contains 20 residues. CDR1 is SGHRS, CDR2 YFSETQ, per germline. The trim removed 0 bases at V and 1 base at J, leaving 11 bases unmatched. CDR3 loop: CASSLVLAGVQQMNTGELFF. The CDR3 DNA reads TGCGCCAGCAGCTTGGTACTAGCGGGAGTTCAACAAATGAACACCGGGGAGCTGTTTTTT.

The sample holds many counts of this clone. This chain's CDR3 is CASSLAGARRYEQYF. CDR3 coding DNA: TGTGCCAGCAGCTTAGCGGGGGCGAGGAGGTACGAGCAGTACTTC. The rearrangement links TRBV7-8 to TRBJ2-7; tentative D call: TRBD1 (6 bases). The germline CDR1 and CDR2 sequences are SGHVS and FQNEAQ. The V end lost 0 bases, the J end lost 4 bases, and 13 bases lay between the germline ends. The CDR3 runs 15 residues.

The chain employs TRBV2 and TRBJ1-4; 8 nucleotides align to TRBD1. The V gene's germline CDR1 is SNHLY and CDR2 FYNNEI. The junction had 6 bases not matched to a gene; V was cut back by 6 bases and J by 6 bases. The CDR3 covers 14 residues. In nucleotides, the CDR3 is TGTGCCAGCAGGAAGACAGGGGATGATGAAAAACTGTTTTTT. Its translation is CASRKTGDDEKLFF.

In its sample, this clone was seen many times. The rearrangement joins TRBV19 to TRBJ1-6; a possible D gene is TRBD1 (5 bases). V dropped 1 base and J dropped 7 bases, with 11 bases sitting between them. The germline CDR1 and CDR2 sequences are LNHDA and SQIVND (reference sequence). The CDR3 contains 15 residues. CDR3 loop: CASSIGGLLNSPLHF. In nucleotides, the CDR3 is TGTGCCAGTAGTATAGGGGGACTACTCAATTCACCCCTCCACTTT. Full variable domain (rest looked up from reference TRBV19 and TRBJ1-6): DGGITQSPKYLFRKEGQNVTLSCEQNLNHDAMYWYRQDPGQGLRLIYYSQIVNDFQKGDIAEGYSVSREKKESFPLTVTSAQKNPTAFYLCASSIGGLLNSPLHFGNGTRLTVT.

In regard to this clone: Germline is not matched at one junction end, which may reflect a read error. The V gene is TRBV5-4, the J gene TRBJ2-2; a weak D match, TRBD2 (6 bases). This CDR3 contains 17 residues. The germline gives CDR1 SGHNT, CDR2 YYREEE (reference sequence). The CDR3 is CASSLVSLRGYTGDLFF. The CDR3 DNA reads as TGTGCCAGCAGCTTGGTTTCTCTCCGGGGGTACACCGGGGATCTGTTTTTT.

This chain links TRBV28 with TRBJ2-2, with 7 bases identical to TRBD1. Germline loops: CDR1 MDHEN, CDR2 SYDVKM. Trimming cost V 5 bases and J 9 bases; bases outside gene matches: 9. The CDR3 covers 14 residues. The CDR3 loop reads CASSGTARSWELFF. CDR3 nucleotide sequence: TGTGCCAGCAGTGGGACAGCGAGAAGCTGGGAGCTGTTTTTT.

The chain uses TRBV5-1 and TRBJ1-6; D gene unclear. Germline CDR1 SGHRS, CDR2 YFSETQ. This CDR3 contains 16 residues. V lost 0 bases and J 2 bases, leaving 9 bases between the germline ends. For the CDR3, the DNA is TGCGCCAGCAGCTTGGGAGGCGAACCCTATAATTCACCCCTCCACTTT. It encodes CASSLGGEPYNSPLHF.

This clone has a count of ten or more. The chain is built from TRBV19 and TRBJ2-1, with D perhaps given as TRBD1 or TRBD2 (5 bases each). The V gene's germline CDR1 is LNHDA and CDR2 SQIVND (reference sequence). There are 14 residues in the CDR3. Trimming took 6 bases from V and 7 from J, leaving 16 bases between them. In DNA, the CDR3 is TGTGCCAGTAGGACGGGACCATCTCTAAATGAGCAGTTCTTC. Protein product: CASRTGPSLNEQFF.

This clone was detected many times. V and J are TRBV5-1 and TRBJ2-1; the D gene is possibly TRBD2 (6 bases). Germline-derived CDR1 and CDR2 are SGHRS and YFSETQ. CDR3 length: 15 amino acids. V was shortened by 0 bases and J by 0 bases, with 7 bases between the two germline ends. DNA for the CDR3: TGCGCCAGCAGCTTGGACGGGAGCTCCTACAATGAGCAGTTCTTC. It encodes CASSLDGSSYNEQFF.

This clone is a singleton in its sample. CDR3 in amino acids: CSANSGRDNEQFF. The CDR3 DNA reads TGCAGTGCTAATAGCGGGAGGGACAATGAGCAGTTCTTC. The V call is TRBV20-1, the J call TRBJ2-1; TRBD2 matches at 11 bases. This CDR3 contains 13 residues. CDR1 is DFQATT and CDR2 is SNEGSKA in the germline V gene (reference sequence). The V segment lost 4 bases and the J segment 5 bases; nucleotides outside the gene matches: 1.

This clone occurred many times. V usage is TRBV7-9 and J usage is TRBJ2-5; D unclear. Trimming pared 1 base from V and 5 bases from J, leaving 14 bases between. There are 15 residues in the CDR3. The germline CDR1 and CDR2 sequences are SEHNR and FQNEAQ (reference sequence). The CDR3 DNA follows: TGTGCCAGCAGCTTAGGTAGTCGGGTTCGGGAGACCCAGTACTTC. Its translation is CASSLGSRVRETQYF.

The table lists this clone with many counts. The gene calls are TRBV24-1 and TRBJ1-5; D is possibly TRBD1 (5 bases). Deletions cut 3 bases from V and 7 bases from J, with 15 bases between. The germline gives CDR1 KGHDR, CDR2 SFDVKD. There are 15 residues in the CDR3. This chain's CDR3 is CATSDTQGRGQPQHF. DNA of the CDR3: TGTGCCACCAGTGATACTCAAGGCCGGGGGCAGCCCCAGCATTTT.

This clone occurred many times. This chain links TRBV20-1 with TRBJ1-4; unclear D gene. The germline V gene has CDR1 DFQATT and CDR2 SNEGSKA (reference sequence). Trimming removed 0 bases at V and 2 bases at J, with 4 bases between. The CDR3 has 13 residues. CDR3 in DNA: TGCAGTGCTAGAGATCTCACTAATGAAAAACTGTTTTTT. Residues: CSARDLTNEKLFF.

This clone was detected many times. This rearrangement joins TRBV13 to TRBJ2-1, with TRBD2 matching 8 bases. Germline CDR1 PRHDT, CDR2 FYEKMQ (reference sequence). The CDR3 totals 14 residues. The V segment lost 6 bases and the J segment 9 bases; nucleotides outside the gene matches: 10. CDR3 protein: CASSGSAGGAEQFF. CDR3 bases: TGTGCCAGCAGTGGGTCGGCGGGAGGTGCTGAGCAGTTCTTC.

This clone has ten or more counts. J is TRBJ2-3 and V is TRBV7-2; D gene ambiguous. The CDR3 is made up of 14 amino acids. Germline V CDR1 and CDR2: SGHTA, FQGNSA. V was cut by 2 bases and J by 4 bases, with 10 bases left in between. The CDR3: CASSLFRVADTQYF. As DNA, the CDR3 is TGTGCCAGCAGCTTATTTCGGGTGGCAGATACGCAGTATTTT. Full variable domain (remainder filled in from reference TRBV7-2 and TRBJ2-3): GAGVSQSPSNKVTEKGKDVELRCDPISGHTALYWYRQSLGQGLEFLIYFQGNSAPDKSGLPSDRFSAERTGGSVSTLTIQRTQQEDSAVYLCASSLFRVADTQYFGPGTRLTVL.

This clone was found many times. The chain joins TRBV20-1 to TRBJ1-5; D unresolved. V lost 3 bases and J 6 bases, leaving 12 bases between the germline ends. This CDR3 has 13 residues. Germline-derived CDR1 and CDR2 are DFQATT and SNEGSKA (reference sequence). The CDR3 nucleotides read TGCAGTGCTAGGGGCCCCCGGGGTCAGCCCCAGCATTTT. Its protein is CSARGPRGQPQHF.

The CDR3 nucleotides are TGTGCCTGGAGTAGGACTAGAGGAGGCCCAGATACGCAGTATTTT. Its translation is CAWSRTRGGPDTQYF. This rearrangement joins TRBV30 to TRBJ2-3, with 7 bases matching TRBD2. Germline trimming cut 2 bases from V and 4 bases from J; bases unmatched to any gene: 9. Germline lookup yields CDR1 GTSNPN and CDR2 SVGIG (reference sequence). This CDR3 is 15 amino acids long.